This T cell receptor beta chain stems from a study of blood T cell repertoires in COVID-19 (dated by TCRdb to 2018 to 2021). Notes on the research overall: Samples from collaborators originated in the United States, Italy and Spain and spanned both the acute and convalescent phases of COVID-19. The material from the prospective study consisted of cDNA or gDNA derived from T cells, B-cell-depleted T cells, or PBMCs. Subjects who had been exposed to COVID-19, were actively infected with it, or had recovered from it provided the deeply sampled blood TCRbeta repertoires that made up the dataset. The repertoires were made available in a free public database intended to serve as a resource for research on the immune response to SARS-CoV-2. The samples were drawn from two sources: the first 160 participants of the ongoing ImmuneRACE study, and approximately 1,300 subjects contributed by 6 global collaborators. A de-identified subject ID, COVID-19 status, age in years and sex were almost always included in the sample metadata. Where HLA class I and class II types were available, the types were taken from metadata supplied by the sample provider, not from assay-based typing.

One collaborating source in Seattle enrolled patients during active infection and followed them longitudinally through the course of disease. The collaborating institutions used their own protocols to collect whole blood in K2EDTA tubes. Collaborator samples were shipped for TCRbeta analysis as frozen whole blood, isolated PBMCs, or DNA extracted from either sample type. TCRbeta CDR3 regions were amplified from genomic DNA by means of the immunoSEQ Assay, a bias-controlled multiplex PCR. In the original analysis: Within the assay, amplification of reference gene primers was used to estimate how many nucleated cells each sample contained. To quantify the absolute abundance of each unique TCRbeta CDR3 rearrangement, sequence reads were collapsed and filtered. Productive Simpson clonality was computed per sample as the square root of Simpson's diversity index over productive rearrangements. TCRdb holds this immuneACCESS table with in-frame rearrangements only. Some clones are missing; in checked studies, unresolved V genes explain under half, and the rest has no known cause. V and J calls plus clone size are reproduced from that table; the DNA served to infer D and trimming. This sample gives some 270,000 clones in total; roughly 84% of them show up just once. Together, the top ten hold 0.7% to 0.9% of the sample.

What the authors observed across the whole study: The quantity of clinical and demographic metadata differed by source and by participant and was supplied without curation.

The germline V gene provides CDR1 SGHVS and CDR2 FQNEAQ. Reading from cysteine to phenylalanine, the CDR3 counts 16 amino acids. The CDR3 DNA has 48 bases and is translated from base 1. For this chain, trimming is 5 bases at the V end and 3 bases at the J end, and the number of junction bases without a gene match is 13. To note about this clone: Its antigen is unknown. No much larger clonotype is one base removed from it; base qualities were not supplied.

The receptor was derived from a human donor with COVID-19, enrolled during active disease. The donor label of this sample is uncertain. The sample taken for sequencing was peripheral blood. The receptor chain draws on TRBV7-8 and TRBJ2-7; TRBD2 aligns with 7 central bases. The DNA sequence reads TGTGCCAGCAGCCGAGAACCCGGGACTACCAACTACGAGCAGTACTTC. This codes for CASSREPGTTNYEQYF.